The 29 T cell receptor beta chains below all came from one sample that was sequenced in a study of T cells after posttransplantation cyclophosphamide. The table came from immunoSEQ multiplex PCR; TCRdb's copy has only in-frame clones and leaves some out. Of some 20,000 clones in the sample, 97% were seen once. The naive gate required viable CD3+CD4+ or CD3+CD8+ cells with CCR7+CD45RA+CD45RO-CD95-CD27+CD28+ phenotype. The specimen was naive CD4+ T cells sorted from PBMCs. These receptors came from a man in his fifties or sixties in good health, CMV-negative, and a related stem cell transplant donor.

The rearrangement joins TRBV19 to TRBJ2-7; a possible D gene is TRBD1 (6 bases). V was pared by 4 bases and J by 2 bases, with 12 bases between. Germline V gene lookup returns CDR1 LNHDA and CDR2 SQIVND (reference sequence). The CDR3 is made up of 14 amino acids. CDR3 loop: CASSTGQPTYEQYF. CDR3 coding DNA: TGTGCCAGTAGTACCGGACAGCCCACCTACGAGCAGTACTTC. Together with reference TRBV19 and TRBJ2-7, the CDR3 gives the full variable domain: DGGITQSPKYLFRKEGQNVTLSCEQNLNHDAMYWYRQDPGQGLRLIYYSQIVNDFQKGDIAEGYSVSREKKESFPLTVTSAQKNPTAFYLCASSTGQPTYEQYFGPGTRLTVT.

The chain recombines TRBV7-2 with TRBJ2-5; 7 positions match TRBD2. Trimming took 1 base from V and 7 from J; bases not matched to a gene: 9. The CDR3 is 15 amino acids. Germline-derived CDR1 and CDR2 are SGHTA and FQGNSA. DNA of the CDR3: TGTGCCAGCAGCTTAGGGGGGGGGAGGGTCCCGACCCAGTACTTC. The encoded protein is CASSLGGGRVPTQYF.

CDR3: CASRLEVGSYNEQFF. DNA of the CDR3: TGTGCAAGTCGCTTAGAAGTGGGCAGCTACAATGAGCAGTTCTTC. This rearrangement joins TRBV12-2 to TRBJ2-1; the D call TRBD1 from the table was never checked on the DNA. TRBV12-2 corresponds to a pseudogene. The CDR3 covers 15 residues.

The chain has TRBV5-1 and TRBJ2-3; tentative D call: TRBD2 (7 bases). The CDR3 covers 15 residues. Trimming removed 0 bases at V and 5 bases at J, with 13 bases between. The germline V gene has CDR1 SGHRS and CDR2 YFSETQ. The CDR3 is CASSLAGGLEDTQYF. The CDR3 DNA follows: TGCGCCAGCAGCTTGGCCGGGGGGCTCGAAGATACGCAGTATTTT.

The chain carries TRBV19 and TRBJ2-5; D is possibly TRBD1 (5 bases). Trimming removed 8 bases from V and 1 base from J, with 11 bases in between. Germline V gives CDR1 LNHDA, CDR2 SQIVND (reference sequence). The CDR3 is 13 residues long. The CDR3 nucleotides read TGTGCCAGTGCCCCCCAGGGCCAAGAGACCCAGTACTTC. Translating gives CASAPQGQETQYF.

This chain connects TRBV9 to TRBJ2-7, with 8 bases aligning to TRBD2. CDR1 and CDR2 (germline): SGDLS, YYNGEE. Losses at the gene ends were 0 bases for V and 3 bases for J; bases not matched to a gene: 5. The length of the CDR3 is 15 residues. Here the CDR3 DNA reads TGTGCCAGCAGCGTAGGGGCGGGGGGTAACTACGAGCAGTACTTC. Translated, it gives CASSVGAGGNYEQYF. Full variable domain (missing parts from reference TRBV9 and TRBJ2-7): DSGVTQTPKHLITATGQRVTLRCSPRSGDLSVYWYQQSLDQGLQFLIQYYNGEERAKGNILERFSAQQFPDLHSELNLSSLELGDSALYFCASSVGAGGNYEQYFGPGTRLTVT.

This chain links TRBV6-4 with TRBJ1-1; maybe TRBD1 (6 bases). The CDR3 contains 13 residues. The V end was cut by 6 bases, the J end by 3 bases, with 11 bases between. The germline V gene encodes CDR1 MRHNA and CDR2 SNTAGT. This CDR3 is CASSAEGDTEAFF. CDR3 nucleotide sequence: TGTGCCAGCAGCGCCGAGGGGGACACTGAAGCTTTCTTT.

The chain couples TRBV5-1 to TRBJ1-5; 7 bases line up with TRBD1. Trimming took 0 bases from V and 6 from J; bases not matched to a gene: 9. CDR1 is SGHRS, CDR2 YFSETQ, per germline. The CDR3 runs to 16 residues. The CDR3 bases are TGCGCCAGCAGCTTGGGGGACAGCCCAACGGGTCAGCCCCAGCATTTT. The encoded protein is CASSLGDSPTGQPQHF.

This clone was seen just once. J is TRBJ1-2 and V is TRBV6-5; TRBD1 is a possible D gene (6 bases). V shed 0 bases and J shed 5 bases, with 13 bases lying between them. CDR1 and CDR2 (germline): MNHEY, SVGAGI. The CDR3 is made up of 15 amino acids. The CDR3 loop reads CASSYSVSGVYGYTF. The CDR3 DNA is TGTGCCAGCAGTTACTCGGTCTCAGGGGTATATGGCTACACCTTC.

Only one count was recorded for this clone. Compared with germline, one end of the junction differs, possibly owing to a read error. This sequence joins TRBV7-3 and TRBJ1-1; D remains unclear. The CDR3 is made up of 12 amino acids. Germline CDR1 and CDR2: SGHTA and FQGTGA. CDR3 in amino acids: CASSLTNSEAFF. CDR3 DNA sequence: TGTGCCAGCAGCTTAACAAACAGTGAAGCTTTCTTT.

The DNA of the CDR3 is TGCGCCAGCACCGCGGACAGGGGGACAGATACGCAGTATTTT. The encoded protein is CASTADRGTDTQYF. J is TRBJ2-3 and V is TRBV5-1, with 10 bases fitting TRBD1. Germline loops: CDR1 SGHRS, CDR2 YFSETQ. The CDR3 has 14 residues. The V and J ends lost 6 bases and 3 bases, in that order; junction bases with no gene match: 4.

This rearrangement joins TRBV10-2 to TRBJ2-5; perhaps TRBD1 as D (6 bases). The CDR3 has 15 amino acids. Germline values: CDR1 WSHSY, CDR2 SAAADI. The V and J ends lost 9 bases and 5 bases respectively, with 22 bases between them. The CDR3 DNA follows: TGCGCCAGGCACAGGGTGAACTTAATGTGGGAGACCCAGTACTTC. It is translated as CARHRVNLMWETQYF.

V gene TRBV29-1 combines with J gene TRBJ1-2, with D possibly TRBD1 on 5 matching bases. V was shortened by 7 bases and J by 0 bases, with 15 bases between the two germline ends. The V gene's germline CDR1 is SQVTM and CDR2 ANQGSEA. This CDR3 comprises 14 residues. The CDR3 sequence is CSALGGRANYGYTF. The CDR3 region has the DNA TGCAGCGCTCTGGGGGGGAGAGCTAACTATGGCTACACCTTC. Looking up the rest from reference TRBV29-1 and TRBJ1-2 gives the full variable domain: SAVISQKPSRDICQRGTSLTIQCQVDSQVTMMFWYRQQPGQSLTLIATANQGSEATYESGFVIDKFPISRPNLTFSTLTVSNMSPEDSSIYLCSALGGRANYGYTFGSGTRLTVV.

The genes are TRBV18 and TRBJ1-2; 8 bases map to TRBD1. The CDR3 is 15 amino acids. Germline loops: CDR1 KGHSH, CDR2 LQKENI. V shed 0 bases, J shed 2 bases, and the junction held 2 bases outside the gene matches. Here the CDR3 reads CASSPPDRVNYGYTF. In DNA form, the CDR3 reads TGTGCCAGCTCACCACCGGACAGGGTAAACTATGGCTACACCTTC. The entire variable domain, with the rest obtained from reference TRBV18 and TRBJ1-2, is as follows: NAGVMQNPRHLVRRRGQEARLRCSPMKGHSHVYWYRQLPEEGLKFMVYLQKENIIDESGMPKERFSAEFPKEGPSILRIQQVVRGDSAAYFCASSPPDRVNYGYTFGSGTRLTVV.

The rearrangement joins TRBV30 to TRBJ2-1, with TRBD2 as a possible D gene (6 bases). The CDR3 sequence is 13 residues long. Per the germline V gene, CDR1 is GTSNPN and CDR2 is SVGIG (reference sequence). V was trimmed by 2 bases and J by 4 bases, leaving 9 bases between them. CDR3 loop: CAWSLSGYNEQFF. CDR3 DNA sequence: TGTGCCTGGAGTCTTAGCGGATACAATGAGCAGTTCTTC.

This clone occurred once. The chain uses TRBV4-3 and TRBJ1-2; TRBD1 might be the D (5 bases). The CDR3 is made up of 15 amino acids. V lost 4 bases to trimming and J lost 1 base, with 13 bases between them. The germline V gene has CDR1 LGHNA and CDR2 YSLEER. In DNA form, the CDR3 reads TGCGCCAGCAGCCCACGACAGCAAATTAACTATGGCTACACCTTC. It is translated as CASSPRQQINYGYTF.

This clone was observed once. CDR3 residues: CASSLRTSNTGELFF. The DNA of the CDR3 is TGTGCCAGTAGTTTGAGGACTAGTAACACCGGGGAGCTGTTTTTT. V is TRBV19 and J is TRBJ2-2, with 7 bases aligning to TRBD2. Germline V gives CDR1 LNHDA, CDR2 SQIVND (reference sequence). V gave up 5 bases and J gave up 2 bases; unmatched junction bases: 5. The CDR3 extends over 15 amino acids.

CDR3 sequence (DNA): TGTGCCAGCAGGACCGACGGAGGAGAGACTGAAGCTTTCTTT. Residues: CASRTDGGETEAFF. The genes are TRBV2 and TRBJ1-1; D unclear. CDR1 SNHLY and CDR2 FYNNEI come from the germline V gene. V lost 6 bases and J 5 bases, leaving 16 bases between the germline ends. The CDR3 is 14 residues long.

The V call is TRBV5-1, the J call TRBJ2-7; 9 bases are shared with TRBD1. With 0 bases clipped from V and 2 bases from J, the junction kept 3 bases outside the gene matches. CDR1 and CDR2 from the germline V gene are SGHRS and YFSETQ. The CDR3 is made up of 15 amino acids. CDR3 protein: CASSLVGTGPYEQYF. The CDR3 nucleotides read TGCGCCAGCAGCTTGGTCGGGACAGGGCCCTACGAGCAGTACTTC.

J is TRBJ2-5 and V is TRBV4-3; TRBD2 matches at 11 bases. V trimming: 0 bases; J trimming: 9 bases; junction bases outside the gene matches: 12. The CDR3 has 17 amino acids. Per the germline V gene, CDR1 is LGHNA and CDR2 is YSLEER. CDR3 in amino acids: CASSQDPTSSGGMAQYF. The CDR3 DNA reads TGCGCCAGCAGCCAAGATCCCACCTCTAGCGGGGGGATGGCCCAGTACTTC.

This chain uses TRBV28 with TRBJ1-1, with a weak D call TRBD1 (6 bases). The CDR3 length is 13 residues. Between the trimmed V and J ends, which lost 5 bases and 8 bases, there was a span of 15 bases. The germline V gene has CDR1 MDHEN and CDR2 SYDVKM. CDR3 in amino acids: CASSRGGGGEAFF. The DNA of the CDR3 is TGTGCCAGCAGTCGAGGGGGGGGCGGGGAAGCTTTCTTT.

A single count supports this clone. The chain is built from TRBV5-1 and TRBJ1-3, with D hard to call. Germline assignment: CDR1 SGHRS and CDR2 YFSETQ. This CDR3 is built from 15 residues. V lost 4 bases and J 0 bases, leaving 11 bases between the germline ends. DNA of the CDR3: TGCGCCAGCAGCCCTGAACCGGTCTCTGGAAACACCATATATTTT. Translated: CASSPEPVSGNTIYF.

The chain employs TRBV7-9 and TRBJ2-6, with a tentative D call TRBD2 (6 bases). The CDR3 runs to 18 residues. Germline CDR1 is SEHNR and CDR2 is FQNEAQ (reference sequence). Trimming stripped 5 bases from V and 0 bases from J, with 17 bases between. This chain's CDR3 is CASSVAGPTGSGANVLTF. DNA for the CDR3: TGTGCCAGCAGCGTCGCGGGGCCGACTGGCTCTGGGGCCAACGTCCTGACTTTC. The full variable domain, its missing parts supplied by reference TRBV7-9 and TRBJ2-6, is DTGVSQNPRHKITKRGQNVTFRCDPISEHNRLYWYRQTLGQGPEFLTYFQNEAQLEKSRLLSDRFSAERPKGSFSTLEIQRTEQGDSAMYLCASSVAGPTGSGANVLTFGAGSRLTVL.

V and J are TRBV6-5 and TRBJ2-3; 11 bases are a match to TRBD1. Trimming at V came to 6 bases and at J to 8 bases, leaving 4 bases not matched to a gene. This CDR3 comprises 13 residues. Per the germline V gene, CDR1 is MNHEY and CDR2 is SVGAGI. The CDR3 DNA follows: TGTGCCAGCAGGGACAGGGGGCCGGGTACGCAGTATTTT. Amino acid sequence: CASRDRGPGTQYF.

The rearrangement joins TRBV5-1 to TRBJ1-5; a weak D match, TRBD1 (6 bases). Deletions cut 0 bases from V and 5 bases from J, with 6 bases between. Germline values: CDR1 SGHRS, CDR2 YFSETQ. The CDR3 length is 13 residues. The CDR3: CASSLAGDQPQHF. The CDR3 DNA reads TGCGCCAGCAGCTTGGCAGGGGATCAGCCCCAGCATTTT. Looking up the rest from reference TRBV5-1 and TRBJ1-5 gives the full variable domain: KAGVTQTPRYLIKTRGQQVTLSCSPISGHRSVSWYQQTPGQGLQFLFEYFSETQRNKGNFPGRFSGRQFSNSRSEMNVSTLELGDSALYLCASSLAGDQPQHFGDGTRLSIL.

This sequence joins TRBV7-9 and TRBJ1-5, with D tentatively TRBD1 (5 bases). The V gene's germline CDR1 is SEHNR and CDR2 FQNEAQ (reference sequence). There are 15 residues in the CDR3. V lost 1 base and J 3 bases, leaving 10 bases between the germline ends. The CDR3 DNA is TGTGCCAGCAGCTTAGGAGTAGGGGTCAATCAGCCCCAGCATTTT. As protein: CASSLGVGVNQPQHF.

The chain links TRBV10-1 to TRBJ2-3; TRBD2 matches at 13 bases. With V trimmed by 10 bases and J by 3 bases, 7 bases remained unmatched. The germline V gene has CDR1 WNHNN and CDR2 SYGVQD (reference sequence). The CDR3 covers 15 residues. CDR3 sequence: CATGLAGVGTDTQYF. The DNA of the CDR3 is TGCGCCACCGGACTAGCGGGAGTTGGAACAGATACGCAGTATTTT.

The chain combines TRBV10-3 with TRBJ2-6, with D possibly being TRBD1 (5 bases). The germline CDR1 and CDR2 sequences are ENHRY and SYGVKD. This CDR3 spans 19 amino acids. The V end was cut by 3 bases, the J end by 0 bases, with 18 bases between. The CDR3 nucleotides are TGTGCCATCAGTGACCCGACAGTGATTACACGCTCTGGGGCCAACGTCCTGACTTTC. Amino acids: CAISDPTVITRSGANVLTF.

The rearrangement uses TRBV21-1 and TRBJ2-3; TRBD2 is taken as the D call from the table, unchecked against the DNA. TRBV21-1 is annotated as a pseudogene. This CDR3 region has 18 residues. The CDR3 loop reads CASSGMRESGGCTDTQYF. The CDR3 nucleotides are TGTGCCAGCAGCGGGATGAGGGAGAGCGGGGGGTGCACAGATACGCAGTATTTT.